The 5 T cell receptor beta chains presented below share a single source sample, sequenced in a study of blood T cells in healthy people across ages. Then a second PCR, running roughly 7 to 11 cycles, was carried out with a sample-barcoded 5' primer and a J-beta primer mix. Each CDR3 protein gets one entry after TCRdb re-called the 5' RACE reads with MiXCR. The data hold under 1,000,000 distinct CDR3 sequences, with roughly 40% observed a single time. Sequences were obtained from blood. Receptors originate from a man aged 18 to 30 in good health.

The chain has TRBV6-1 and TRBJ1-2; D gene uncertain. The CDR3 has 14 residues. Trimming took 0 bases from V and 0 from J, leaving 5 bases between them. Germline-derived CDR1 and CDR2 are MNHNS and SASEGT. As DNA, the CDR3 is TGTGCCAGCAGTGAAGCGTTCGCTAACTATGGCTACACCTTC. Translation gives CASSEAFANYGYTF.

In the case of this clonotype: This may be a read error: a much more frequent sequence differs by one nucleotide. V gene TRBV10-3 combines with J gene TRBJ2-1; 7 bases map to TRBD2. The CDR3 spans 14 residues. From germline, CDR1 is ENHRY and CDR2 SYGVKD. The CDR3 DNA sequence: TGTACCATCAGCCGCCGGGACTACGACAATGAGCAGTTCTTC. Its translation is CTISRRDYDNEQFF.

The gene calls are TRBV20-1 and TRBJ1-6; 8 positions match TRBD1. Germline trimming cut 2 bases from V and 6 bases from J; bases unmatched to any gene: 6. The CDR3 runs to 15 residues. CDR1 and CDR2 (germline): DFQATT, SNEGSKA (reference sequence). CDR3 region: CSARSDRGLNSPLHF. Written as DNA, the CDR3 is TGCAGTGCTAGATCCGACAGGGGCCTTAATTCACCCCTCCACTTT.

CDR3 protein: CASSVKQGPETQYF. The CDR3 region has the DNA TGTGCCAGCAGCGTCAAACAGGGGCCGGAGACCCAGTACTTC. This sequence joins TRBV11-2 and TRBJ2-5; 7 bases agree with TRBD1. Losses at the gene ends were 5 bases for V and 5 bases for J; bases not matched to a gene: 8. The CDR3 runs to 14 residues. CDR1 is SGHAT, CDR2 FQNNGV, per germline.

This clonotype has just a few counts. The chain joins TRBV4-3 to TRBJ2-4, with TRBD2 matching over 7 bases. Trimming removed 0 bases from V and 13 bases from J; junction bases left unmatched: 18. The CDR3 spans 17 residues. Germline V gene lookup returns CDR1 LGHNA and CDR2 YSLEER. For the CDR3, the DNA is TGCGCCAGCAGCCAAGATGCGGGAGCGAGTCCTTACAAGGAGCAGTACTTC. Translated: CASSQDAGASPYKEQYF.